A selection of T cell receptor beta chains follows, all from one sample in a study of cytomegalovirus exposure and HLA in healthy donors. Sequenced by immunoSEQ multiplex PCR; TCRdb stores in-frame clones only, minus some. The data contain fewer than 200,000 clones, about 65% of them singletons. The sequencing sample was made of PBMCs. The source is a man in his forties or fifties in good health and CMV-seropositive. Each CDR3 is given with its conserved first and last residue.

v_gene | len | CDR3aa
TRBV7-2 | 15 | CASSLGGQPNTEAFF
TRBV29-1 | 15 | CSVVDGPPNTGELFF
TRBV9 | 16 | CASSVSFAGSQETQYF
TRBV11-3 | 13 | CASSLGTDPEQFF
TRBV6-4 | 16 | CASSDSASGGKETQYF
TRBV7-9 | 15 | CASSLEGQGNSPLHF
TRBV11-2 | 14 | CASSRRDKNTEAFF
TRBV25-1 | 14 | CASSALGTTRGAFF
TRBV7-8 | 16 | CASSLRQEIPYYGYTF
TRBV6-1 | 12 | CASSEAEETQYF
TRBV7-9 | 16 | CASSPTPQGIFWEQYF
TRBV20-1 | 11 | CSAKTNTEAFF
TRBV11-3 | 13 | CASSLQGAETQYF
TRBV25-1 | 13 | CASSEGPYDEQYF
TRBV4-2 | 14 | CASSLDPRSTEAFF
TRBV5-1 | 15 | CASSPGQGPNEKLFF